This record looks at one T cell receptor (beta chain) sequence and its context. No cognate antigen has been identified for it. It has no much larger one-base neighbor in the sample; base qualities were not kept. Trimming takes 3 bases from V and 5 bases from J, and the germline ends sit 12 bases apart. From its cysteine to its phenylalanine, the CDR3 spans 13 amino acids. The retained sequence is limited to the CDR3, 39 bases, with the frame set at the first base. CDR1 and CDR2 were assigned from the germline V gene as SQVTM and ANQGSEA. Per the publication, the time point label means: approximately 4 weeks on oral tofacitinib. In light of the paper, this sample's treatment or condition label describes: oral pan-JAK inhibitor, 5-10 mg twice daily. From alopecia areata patients, peripheral blood was collected along with lesional scalp punch biopsies. PBMCs were separated by density centrifugation and stained for CD3, CD4 and CD8, after which CD4+ and CD8+ T cells were sorted on a FACSAria.

The entry originates in a study of CD8+ T cells in alopecia areata (dated by TCRdb to between 2018 and 2020). About the full investigation: The treated patients took part in an open-label pilot trial in which moderate-to-severe alopecia areata was treated with oral tofacitinib at 5 to 10 mg twice daily. Patients stayed on tofacitinib for 6 to 18 months and then had 6 months of follow-up off drug so that delayed response and recurrence could be assessed. The SALT score, which quantifies the percentage of affected scalp surface area, was used to measure disease severity in treated patients. In both human patients and the C3H/HeJ mouse model, the study applied high-throughput TCRbeta sequencing to look at T cell clonal expansion in alopecia areata. In humans, TCRbeta sequencing was performed on scalp tissue and on sorted CD4+ and CD8+ peripheral blood T cells from healthy controls and from patients with patchy or totalis/universalis alopecia areata. Tofacitinib-treated patients had biopsies at baseline and at 4 and 24 weeks of treatment, with a later scalp biopsy in several patients. Scalp clonality was compared across normal scalp (n=4), patchy alopecia areata scalp (n=8), and alopecia totalis/universalis scalp (n=8). RNA came from the PAXgene miRNA kit for fixed scalp, the miRNeasy kit for PBMCs, and the RNeasy kit for mouse skin. Amplification of TCRbeta CDR3 regions was done by immunoSEQ multiplex PCR using 35 Vbeta forward primers and 13 Jbeta reverse primers.

What the authors observed across the whole study: Tofacitinib significantly decreased scalp clonality and the number of expanded CD8+ clones among the top 100 scalp clones. Unlike mouse skin, where gammadelta T cells dominate, normal human skin contains resident alphabeta T cells that get sequenced too, which complicates analysis of the scalp TCR repertoire. TCR sequences shared between patients were less clear than in mice, possibly partly because of HLA diversity in the patient population. Because the treated cohort was small and had just a single nonresponder, larger studies are needed to establish links between baseline CD8+ expansion and response. During tofacitinib treatment, many expanded lesional clones stuck around in both scalp and blood, and this persistence may partly explain why relapse happens after treatment is stopped. Higher clonality and more expanded CD8+ clones were observed in lesional scalp than in normal scalp, particularly in alopecia totalis/universalis, a finding suggestive of antigenic drive.

To prepare the library, the immunoSEQ multiplex PCR assay was applied. For TCR sequencing, RNA was extracted from every sample and reverse transcribed into cDNA to serve as template. First-strand cDNA was synthesized with SuperScript III using a 2:1 mix of oligo-dT and random hexamers. A synthetic immune receptor repertoire was used to assess amplification bias, and residual bias was removed computationally. In the source study's methods: Raw reads were preprocessed to remove errors, and CDR3 was defined by IMGT conventions from the conserved cysteine to phenylalanine. Clonality was computed by normalizing Shannon entropy by log2 of the number of productive unique TCRs and subtracting the result from 1. CD4 or CD8 identity of scalp clones was inferred by cross-referencing scalp TCRbeta sequences with sorted blood CD4 and CD8 repertoires. The immuneACCESS repertoire file appears here via TCRdb, limited to in-frame rearrangements. These files lack a portion of the clones; in checked studies, under half of the deficit traces to unresolved V genes, and the cause of the others is not known. Clone size and V and J calls were adopted from that table, with D and trimming inferred from the DNA. Present in this sample are approximately 210,000 clones, 50% to 60% of which were seen just once. The ten biggest clones cover less than 4% of the sample.

The source was CD4+ T cells sorted from blood, collected at week 4, from a patient treated with tofacitinib. The rearranged chain carries TRBV29-1 and TRBJ2-3, and perhaps TRBD1 as D gene, on 5 matching bases. The receptor comes from a human donor with alopecia areata. The CDR3 sequence is CSVDQGQGDTQYF. In nucleotide form, the sequence is TGCAGCGTTGATCAGGGTCAAGGAGATACGCAGTATTTT.